This T cell receptor (beta chain) came from a study of beta chain features in type 1 diabetes. Overall study context: The patient and healthy donor groups were comparable for age, gender and cell yields. Study-wide results and caveats: Patients with Type 1 diabetes showed moderately but significantly shorter TCRB CDR3s in all four CD4+ subsets. Any PCR bias toward short templates would affect both groups alike. The analysis here could not establish whether HLA type shapes TCRB rearrangement.

With respect to this clone: What it binds is unknown.

Sorting with CD45RO/CCR7/CD25/CD127/CD95/CD27 yielded naive, central memory, regulatory and stem-like memory CD4+ cells. Expressed TCRB transcripts were sequenced, since all the RNA that had been isolated was reverse transcribed. Using immunoSEQ multiplex PCR, the repertoire was profiled, and TCRdb retains in-frame clones only, with some absent. The sample yields approximately 360,000 clones, around an eighth seen once. CDR1 and CDR2 (germline): SGHRS, YFSETQ. The CDR3 is 15 residues long. The V gene end was trimmed by 3 bases and the J gene end by 5 bases; junction bases not matched to a gene: 9. Specimen: naive CD4+ T cells from blood. The sequence derives from a woman between 18 and 29 years old with type 1 diabetes. The chain employs TRBV5-1 and TRBJ2-5; 8 bases are a match to TRBD2. The CDR3 DNA follows: TGCGCCAGCAGCTGGAGCGGGGGCACCAGGGAGACCCAGTACTTC. Protein product: CASSWSGGTRETQYF.